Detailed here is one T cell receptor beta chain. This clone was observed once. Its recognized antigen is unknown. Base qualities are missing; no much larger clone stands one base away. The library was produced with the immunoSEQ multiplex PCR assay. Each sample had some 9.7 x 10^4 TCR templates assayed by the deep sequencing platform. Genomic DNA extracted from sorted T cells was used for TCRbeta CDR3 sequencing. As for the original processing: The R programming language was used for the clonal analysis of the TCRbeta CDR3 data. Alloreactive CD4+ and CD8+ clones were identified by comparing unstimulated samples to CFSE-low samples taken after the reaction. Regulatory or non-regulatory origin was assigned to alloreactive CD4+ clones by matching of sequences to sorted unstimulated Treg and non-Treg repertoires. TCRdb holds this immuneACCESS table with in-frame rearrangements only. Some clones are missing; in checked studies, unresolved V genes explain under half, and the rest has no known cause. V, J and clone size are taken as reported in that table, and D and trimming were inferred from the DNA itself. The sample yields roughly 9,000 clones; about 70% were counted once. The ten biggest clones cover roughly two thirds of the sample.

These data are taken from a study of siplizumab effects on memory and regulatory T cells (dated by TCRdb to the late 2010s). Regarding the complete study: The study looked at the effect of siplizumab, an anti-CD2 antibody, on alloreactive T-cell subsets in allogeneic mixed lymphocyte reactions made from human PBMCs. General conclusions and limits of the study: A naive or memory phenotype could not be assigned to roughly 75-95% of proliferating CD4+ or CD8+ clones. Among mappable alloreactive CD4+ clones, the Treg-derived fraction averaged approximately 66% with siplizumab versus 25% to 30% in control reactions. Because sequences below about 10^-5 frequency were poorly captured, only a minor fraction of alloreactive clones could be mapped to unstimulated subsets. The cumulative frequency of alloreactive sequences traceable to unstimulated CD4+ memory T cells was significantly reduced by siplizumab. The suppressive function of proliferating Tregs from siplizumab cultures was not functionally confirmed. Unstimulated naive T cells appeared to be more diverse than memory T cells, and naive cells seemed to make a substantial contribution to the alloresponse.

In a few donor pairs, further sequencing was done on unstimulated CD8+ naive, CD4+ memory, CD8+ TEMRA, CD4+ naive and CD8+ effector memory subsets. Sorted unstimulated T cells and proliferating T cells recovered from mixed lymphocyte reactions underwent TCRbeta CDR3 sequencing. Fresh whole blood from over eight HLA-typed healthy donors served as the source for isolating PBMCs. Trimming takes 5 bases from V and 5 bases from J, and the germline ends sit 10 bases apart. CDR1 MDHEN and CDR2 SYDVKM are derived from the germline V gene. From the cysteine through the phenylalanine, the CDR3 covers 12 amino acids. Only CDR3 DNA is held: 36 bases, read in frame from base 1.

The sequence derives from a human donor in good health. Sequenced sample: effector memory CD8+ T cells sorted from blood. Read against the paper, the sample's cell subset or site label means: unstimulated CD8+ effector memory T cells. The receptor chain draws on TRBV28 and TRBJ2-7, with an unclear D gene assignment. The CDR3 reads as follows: CASSRRPHEQYF. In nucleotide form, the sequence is TGTGCCAGCAGTCGCCGGCCCCACGAGCAGTACTTC.